This entry describes one T cell receptor beta chain. Its antigen remains unidentified. This sample is part of a study of monozygotic twins with inflammatory bowel disease. This CDR3 contains 20 residues. Looked up from germline, CDR1 is SGHRS and CDR2 is YFSETQ. Study findings and constraints: It was observed that concordant and discordant twins did not differ in repertoire similarity, possibly given limited power. Varying immunosuppressive regimens may have increased patient repertoire variability. TCRbeta diversity (inverse Simpson) was lower in IBD patients than in healthy co-twins.

TCRdb re-called the 5' RACE reads and catalogs CDR3 proteins one per entry, DNA excluded. The sample data list over 200,000 distinct CDR3 sequences. The V gene is TRBV5-1, the J gene TRBJ2-1; the TCRdb D gene call, TRBD1, has no DNA to confirm it. This receptor was obtained from a human donor with ulcerative colitis or Crohn's disease, or a healthy co-twin of an affected twin (not recorded which). The specimen was blood. CDR3 residues: CASSDMTRGGGPVGAGSQFF. The variable domain in full, with the rest retrieved from reference TRBV5-1 and TRBJ2-1, is KAGVTQTPRYLIKTRGQQVTLSCSPISGHRSVSWYQQTPGQGLQFLFEYFSETQRNKGNFPGRFSGRQFSNSRSEMNVSTLELGDSALYLCASSDMTRGGGPVGAGSQFFGPGTRLTVL.